This T cell receptor (beta chain) was captured in a study of T cells in Graves' hyperthyroidism and ophthalmopathy (dated by TCRdb to about 2019). General notes on the study: Peripheral blood was collected at initial diagnosis, before any treatment. TCR V-J signatures able to tell the groups apart were searched for in a discovery cohort of 100 or so patients, of whom more than 40 had Graves' ophthalmopathy and under 65 had stable Graves' hyperthyroidism. Prospective prediction of ophthalmopathy was tested in an independent validation cohort of fewer than 20 hyperthyroidism patients and some 17 patients who later progressed to ophthalmopathy. The approximately 100 discovery patients were randomly divided into training and test sets at a 7:3 ratio. In addition, the study compared T-cell repertoires in thyroid tissue and in blood from about 6 Graves' hyperthyroidism patients. After blood sampling, hyperthyroidism patients were treated with methimazole at a starting dose of 30 mg daily, and ophthalmopathy patients were treated with high-dose intravenous methylprednisolone. The paper describes TCR Vbeta CDR3 sequencing of 140 or so peripheral blood samples, made up of 43 ophthalmopathy patients, around 73 hyperthyroidism patients and 17 progressor patients.

Moderately to severely active disease, a Clinical Activity Score of at least 3, a NOSPECS grade of at least 4, and a duration under 3 months were present in ophthalmopathy patients. Any patient with an uncontrolled infection, another autoimmune disease, pregnancy or lactation was excluded. Clinical symptoms, serum thyroxine and TRAb, thyroid ultrasound, and orbital computed tomography formed the basis for the diagnoses. PBMCs were isolated from around 10 ml of fresh peripheral blood by Ficoll-Paque density gradient centrifugation. Total RNA was extracted using Trizol reagent, and RNA quality was assessed on an Agilent 2100 Bioanalyzer. General conclusions and limits of the study: Ophthalmopathy was separated from stable hyperthyroidism by a 13 V-J signature model, with about 86% sensitivity and roughly 81% specificity obtained in cross-validation and 80%/75% obtained in testing. Most expanded thyroid clonotypes (frequency above 0.001) were also detected in blood, a finding suggesting that blood repertoires may reflect thyroid immune responses. In validation, progression to ophthalmopathy was predicted by the model with almost 71% sensitivity and under 85% specificity, a median of about 6.8 months before onset. No statistical method was used to fix the sample size in advance, and group allocation was not hidden from the investigators.

The TCR beta CDR3 regions were amplified from RNA transcripts. For the first round of RT-PCR on the TCR CDR3, the HTBI primer set was used together with the Qiagen OneStep RT-PCR kit. The libraries were constructed in a second round of multiplex PCR and then size-selected and purified. The libraries were sequenced on an Illumina HiSeq2000 using paired-end 100 bp reads. The original methods were these. SOAPnuke was used to process the raw data, with reads discarded if the reads contained adapters or uncalled bases, had a mean Phred below 15, or lacked an exact constant-primer or identifier match. COPE v1.2.5 was used to merge high-quality paired reads, and clonotypes were defined as unique nucleotide sequences. MiTCR v1.1 was used to align the clonotypes against IMGT TRBV, TRBD and TRBJ reference segments. Only V-J combinations with frequency above 0.0001, covering 99% to 99.2% of repertoires, were analysed. A TCS score was defined as the ratio between F50 (clonal expansion) and ExV (chaos), using BLOSUM62-based TCRdist between CDR3 peptides within each V-J. Welch's t-statistics and random forest reduced 450 to 600 V-J features to 10 to 15, which were used in a naive Bayes classifier (R e1071). The public sequencing data were trimmed at Q25 with fastp and processed into clonotypes with MiXCR by TCRdb, which kept only in-frame beta chains. Rows are unified per CDR3 protein, each entry keeping the most common DNA and genes. The V and J calls were not made by the authors but by TCRdb's processing. This sample comprises 490,000 or so distinct CDR3 sequences, just under 20% of them detected only once. The biggest ten clones account for about half of the sample.

This clonotype was recorded many times. This clone's antigen is unknown. No quality values exist for individual bases; no much larger clone is one base distant. CDR1 MDHEN and CDR2 SYDVKM are derived from the germline V gene. Including the terminal cysteine and phenylalanine, the CDR3 comprises 14 residues. The read is trimmed to its CDR3 DNA, 42 bases read in frame from base 1. Cut back by 1 base and 2 bases, the V and J ends lie 9 bases apart. The clonotype was recovered from a man aged 35-49 years with Graves' ophthalmopathy. Here the chain combines TRBV28 and TRBJ2-7; too little of a D gene remains to name it. The source material was blood. The nucleotide sequence reads TGTGCCAGCAGTTTATTTTTCCGGACCTACGAGCAGTACTTC. Translated, it gives CASSLFFRTYEQYF.